The clone carrying this TCR beta chain was seen only a few times. Time point in this sample: pretreatment peripheral blood. Libraries were prepared by immunoSEQ multiplex PCR; TCRdb keeps only in-frame clonotypes and omits some of them. The sample records tens of thousands of clones, 65% to 85% being singletons. This sample is drawn from a study of PD-L1 blockade in urothelial cancer. At the level of the study: Blood was evaluated 3 weeks (second dose) and 6 weeks after therapy began.

The source was PBMCs, collected around atezolizumab (anti-PD-L1) treatment. This receptor was obtained from a woman between 65 and 79 years old with urothelial cancer.

This CDR3 reads CASSLDGGSYNEQFF. The CDR3, as DNA: TGTGCCAGCAGCTTAGATGGAGGGTCGTACAATGAGCAGTTCTTC. The chain employs TRBV7-6 and TRBJ2-1; perhaps TRBD2 as D (6 bases). CDR3 length: 15 residues. The germline gives CDR1 SGHVS, CDR2 FNYEAQ. V was trimmed by 1 base and J by 4 bases, leaving 11 bases between them.